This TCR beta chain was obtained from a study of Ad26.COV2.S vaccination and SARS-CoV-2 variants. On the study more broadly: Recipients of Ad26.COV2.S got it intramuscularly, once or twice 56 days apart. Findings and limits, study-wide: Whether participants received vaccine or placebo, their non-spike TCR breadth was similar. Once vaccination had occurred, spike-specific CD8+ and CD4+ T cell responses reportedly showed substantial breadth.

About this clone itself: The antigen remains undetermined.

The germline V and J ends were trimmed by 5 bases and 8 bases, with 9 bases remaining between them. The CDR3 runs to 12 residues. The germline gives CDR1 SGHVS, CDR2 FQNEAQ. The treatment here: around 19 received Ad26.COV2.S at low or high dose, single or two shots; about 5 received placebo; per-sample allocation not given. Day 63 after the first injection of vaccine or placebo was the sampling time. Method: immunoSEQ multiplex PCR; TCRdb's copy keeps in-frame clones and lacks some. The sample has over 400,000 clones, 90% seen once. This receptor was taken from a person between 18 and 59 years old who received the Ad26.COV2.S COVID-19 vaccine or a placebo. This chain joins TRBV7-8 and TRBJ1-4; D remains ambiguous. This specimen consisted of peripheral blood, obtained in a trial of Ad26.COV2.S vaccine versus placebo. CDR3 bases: TGTGCCAGCAGCCCGACGACCGAAAAACTGTTTTTT. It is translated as CASSPTTEKLFF.